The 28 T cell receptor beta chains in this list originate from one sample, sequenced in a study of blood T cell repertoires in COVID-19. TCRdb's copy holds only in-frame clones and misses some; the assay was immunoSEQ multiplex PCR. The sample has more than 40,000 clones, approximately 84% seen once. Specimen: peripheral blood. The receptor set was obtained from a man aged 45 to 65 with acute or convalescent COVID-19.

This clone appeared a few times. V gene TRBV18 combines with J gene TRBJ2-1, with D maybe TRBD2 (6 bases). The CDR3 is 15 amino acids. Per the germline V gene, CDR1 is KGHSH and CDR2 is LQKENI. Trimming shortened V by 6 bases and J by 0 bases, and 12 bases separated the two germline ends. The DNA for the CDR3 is TGTGCCAGCTCCGAGACTAGGGGCTCCTACAATGAGCAGTTCTTC. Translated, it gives CASSETRGSYNEQFF.

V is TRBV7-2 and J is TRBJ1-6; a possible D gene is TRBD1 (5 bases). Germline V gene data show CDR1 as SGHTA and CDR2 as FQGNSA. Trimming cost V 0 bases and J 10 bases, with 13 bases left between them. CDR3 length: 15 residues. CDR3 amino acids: CASSLAGRGGSPLHF. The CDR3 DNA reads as TGTGCCAGCAGCTTAGCGGGACGGGGGGGGTCACCCCTCCACTTT.

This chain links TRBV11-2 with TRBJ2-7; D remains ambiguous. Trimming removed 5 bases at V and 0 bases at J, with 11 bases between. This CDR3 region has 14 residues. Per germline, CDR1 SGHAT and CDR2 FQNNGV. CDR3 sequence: CASSLAVSSYEQYF. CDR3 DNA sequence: TGTGCCAGCAGCCTCGCGGTATCCTCCTACGAGCAGTACTTC.

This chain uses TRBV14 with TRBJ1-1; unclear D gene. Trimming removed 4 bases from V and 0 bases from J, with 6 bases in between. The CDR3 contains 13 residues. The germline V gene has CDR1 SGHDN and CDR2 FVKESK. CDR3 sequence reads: CASSLVMNTEAFF. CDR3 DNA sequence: TGTGCCAGCAGCCTAGTAATGAACACTGAAGCTTTCTTT.

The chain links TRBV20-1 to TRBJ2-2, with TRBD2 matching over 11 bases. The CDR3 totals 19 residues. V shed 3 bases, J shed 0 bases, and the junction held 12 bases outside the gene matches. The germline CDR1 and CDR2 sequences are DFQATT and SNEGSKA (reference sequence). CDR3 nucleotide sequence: TGCAGTGCTAGTAGCCTAGCGGGGGGCCAGTTCGCGAACACCGGGGAGCTGTTTTTT. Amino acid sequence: CSASSLAGGQFANTGELFF.

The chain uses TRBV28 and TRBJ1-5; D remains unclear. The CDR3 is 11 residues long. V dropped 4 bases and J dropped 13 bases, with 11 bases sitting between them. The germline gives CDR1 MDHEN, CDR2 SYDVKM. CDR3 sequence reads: CASSSVVQQHF. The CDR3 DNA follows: TGTGCCAGCAGTTCGGTCGTCCAACAGCATTTT.

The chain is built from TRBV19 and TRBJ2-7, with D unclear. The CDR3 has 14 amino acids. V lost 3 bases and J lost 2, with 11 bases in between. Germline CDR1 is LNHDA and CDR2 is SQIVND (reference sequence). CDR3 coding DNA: TGTGCCAGTAGTATGAGGCGGAATACCTACGAGCAGTACTTC. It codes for CASSMRRNTYEQYF.

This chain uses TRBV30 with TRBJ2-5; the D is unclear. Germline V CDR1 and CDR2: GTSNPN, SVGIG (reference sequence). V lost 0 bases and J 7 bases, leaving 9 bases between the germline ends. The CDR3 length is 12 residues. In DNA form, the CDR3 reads TGTGCCTGGAGTGTAGGCAGGCGGACCCAGTACTTC. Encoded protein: CAWSVGRRTQYF.

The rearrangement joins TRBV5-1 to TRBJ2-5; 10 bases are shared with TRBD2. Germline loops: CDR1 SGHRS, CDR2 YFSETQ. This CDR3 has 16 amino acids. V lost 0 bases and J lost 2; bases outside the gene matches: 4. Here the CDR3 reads CASSLGLAGGQETQYF. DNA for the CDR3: TGCGCCAGCAGCTTGGGACTAGCGGGCGGGCAAGAGACCCAGTACTTC.

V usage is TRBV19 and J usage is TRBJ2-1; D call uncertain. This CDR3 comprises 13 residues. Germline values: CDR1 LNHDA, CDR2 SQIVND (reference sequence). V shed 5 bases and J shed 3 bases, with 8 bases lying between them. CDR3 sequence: CASSFADYNEQFF. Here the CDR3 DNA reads TGTGCCAGTAGTTTCGCGGACTACAATGAGCAGTTCTTC.

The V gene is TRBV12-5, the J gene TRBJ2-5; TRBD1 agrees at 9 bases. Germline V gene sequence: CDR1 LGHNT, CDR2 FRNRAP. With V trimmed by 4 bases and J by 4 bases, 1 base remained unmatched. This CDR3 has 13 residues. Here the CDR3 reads CASGSGQGETQYF. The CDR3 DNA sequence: TGTGCTAGTGGTTCGGGACAGGGAGAGACCCAGTACTTC. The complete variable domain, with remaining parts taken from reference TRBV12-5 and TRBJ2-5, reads DARVTQTPRHKVTEMGQEVTMRCQPILGHNTVFWYRQTMMQGLELLAYFRNRAPLDDSGMPKDRFSAEMPDATLATLKIQPSEPRDSAVYFCASGSGQGETQYFGPGTRLLVL.

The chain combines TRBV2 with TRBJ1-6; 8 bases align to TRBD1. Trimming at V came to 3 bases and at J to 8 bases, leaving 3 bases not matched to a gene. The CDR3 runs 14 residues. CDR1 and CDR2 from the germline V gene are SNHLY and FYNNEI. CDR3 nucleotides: TGTGCCAGCAGTGACAGGGGGCGAGATTCACCCCTCCACTTT. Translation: CASSDRGRDSPLHF.

CDR3 loop: CASSQEAGRGYNEQFF. In DNA form, the CDR3 reads TGTGCCAGCAGCCAAGAGGCAGGGCGGGGGTACAATGAGCAGTTCTTC. The genes are TRBV14 and TRBJ2-1, with 7 nucleotides matching TRBD2. The CDR3 consists of 16 residues. Germline CDR1 SGHDN, CDR2 FVKESK. V lost 0 bases and J lost 4; bases outside the gene matches: 6.

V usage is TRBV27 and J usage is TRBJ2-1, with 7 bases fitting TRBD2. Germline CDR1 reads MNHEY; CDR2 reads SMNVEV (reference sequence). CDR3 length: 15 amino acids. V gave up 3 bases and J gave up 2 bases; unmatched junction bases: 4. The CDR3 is CASSFEAGAYNEQFF. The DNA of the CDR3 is TGTGCCAGCAGTTTTGAGGCGGGGGCCTACAATGAGCAGTTCTTC.

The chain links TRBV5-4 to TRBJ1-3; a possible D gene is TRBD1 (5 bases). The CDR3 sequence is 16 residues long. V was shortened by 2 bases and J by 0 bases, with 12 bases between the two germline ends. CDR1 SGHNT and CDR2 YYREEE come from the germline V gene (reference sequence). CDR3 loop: CASSFGAAVSGNTIYF. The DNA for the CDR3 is TGTGCCAGCAGCTTTGGGGCAGCCGTCTCTGGAAACACCATATATTTT.

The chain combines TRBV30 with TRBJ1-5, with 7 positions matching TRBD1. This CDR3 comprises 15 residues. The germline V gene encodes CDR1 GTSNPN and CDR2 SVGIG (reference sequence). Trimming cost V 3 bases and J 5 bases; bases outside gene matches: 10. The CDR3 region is CAWSDQTGIYQPQHF. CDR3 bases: TGTGCCTGGAGCGACCAGACAGGGATTTATCAGCCCCAGCATTTT.

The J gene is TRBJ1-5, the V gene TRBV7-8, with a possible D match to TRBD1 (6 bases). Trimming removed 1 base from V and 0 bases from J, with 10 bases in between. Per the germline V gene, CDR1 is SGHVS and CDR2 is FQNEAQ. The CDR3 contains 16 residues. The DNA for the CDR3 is TGTGCCAGCAGCTTAGGGGGGCAGGATAGCAATCAGCCCCAGCATTTT. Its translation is CASSLGGQDSNQPQHF.

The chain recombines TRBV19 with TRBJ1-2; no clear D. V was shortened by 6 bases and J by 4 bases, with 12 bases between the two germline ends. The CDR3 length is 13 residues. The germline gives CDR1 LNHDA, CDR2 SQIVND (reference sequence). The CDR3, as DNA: TGTGCCAGTAGCCCGTCGCAGGCCTATGGCTACACCTTC. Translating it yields CASSPSQAYGYTF.

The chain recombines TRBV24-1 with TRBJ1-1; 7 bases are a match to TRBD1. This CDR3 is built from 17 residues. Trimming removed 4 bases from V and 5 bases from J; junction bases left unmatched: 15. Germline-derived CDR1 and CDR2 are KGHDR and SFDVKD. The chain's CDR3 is CATSDFDRVFGRTEAFF. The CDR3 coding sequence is TGTGCCACCAGTGACTTTGACAGGGTGTTTGGTAGGACTGAAGCTTTCTTT.

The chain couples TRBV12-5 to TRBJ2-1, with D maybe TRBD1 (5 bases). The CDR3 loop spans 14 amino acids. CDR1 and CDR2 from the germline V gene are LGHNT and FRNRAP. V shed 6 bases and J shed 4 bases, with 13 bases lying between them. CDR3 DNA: TGTGCTAGTGGACTTCAAACAGGATACAATGAGCAGTTCTTC. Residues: CASGLQTGYNEQFF.

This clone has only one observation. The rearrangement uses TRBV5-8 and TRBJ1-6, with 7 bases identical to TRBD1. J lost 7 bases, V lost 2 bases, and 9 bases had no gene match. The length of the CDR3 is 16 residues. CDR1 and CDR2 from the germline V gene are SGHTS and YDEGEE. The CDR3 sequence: CASSFEPTGTNSPLHF. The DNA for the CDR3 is TGTGCCAGCAGCTTCGAACCGACAGGGACGAATTCACCCCTCCACTTT.

DNA for the CDR3: TGTGCCAGCAGCTTGACCAGATCAACTAATGAAAAACTGTTTTTT. Translating it yields CASSLTRSTNEKLFF. The J gene is TRBJ1-4, the V gene TRBV5-5, with D hard to call. Between the trimmed V and J ends, which lost 1 base and 0 bases, there was a span of 7 bases. This CDR3 is built from 15 residues. Germline assignment: CDR1 SGHKS and CDR2 YYEKEE (reference sequence).

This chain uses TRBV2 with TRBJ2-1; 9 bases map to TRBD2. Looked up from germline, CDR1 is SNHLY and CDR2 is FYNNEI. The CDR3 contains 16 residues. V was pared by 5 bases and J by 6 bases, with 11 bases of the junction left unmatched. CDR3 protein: CASSPSEREALNEQFF. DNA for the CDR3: TGTGCCAGCAGTCCCTCGGAGCGGGAGGCCCTCAATGAGCAGTTCTTC.

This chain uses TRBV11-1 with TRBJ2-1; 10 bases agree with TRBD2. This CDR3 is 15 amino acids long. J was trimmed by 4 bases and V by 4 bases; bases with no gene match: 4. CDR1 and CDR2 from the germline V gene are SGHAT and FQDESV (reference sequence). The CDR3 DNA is TGTGCCAGCAGCTCTCGGACTAGCGGTTACAATGAGCAGTTCTTC. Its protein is CASSSRTSGYNEQFF.

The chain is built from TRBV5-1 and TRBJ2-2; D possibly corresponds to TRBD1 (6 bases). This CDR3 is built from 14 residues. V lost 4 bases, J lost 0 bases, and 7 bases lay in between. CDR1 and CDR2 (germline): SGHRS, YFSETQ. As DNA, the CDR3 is TGCGCCAGCAGCGGGACAACGAACACCGGGGAGCTGTTTTTT. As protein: CASSGTTNTGELFF.

CDR3 in amino acids: CASSPLTANTGELFF. For the CDR3, the DNA is TGTGCCAGCTCACCACTTACAGCGAACACCGGGGAGCTGTTTTTT. V usage is TRBV18 and J usage is TRBJ2-2; no clear D gene. Germline CDR1 KGHSH, CDR2 LQKENI. The V end lost 1 base, the J end lost 0 bases, and 6 bases lay between the germline ends. The CDR3 length is 15 residues.

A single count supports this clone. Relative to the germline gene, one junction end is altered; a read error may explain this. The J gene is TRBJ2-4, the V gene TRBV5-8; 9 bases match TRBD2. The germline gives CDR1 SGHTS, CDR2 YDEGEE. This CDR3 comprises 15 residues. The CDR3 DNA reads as TGTGCCAGCAGCCCTCACGGGACTAGCCTCAAGCTTATGAACTTC. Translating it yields CASSPHGTSLKLMNF.

The CDR3 bases are TGTGCCAGCTCACCTGCTACCAACACCGGGGAGCTGTTTTTT. Its protein is CASSPATNTGELFF. This rearrangement joins TRBV18 to TRBJ2-2; no clear D gene. V was clipped by 3 bases and J by 2 bases, with 7 bases between them. Germline V lookup: CDR1 KGHSH, CDR2 LQKENI. The CDR3 has 14 residues.